Presented here are 14 T cell receptor beta chains from one specimen sequenced in a study of cytomegalovirus exposure and HLA in healthy donors. Vbeta (60) and Jbeta (13) primers were used in the PCR. The method was immunoSEQ multiplex PCR; TCRdb's version includes in-frame clones alone and lacks a portion of them. Seen here are approximately 150,000 clones, around three quarters observed once, and the top ten hold roughly 1.6%. Sequenced: PBMCs. The receptors here all came from a man between 40 and 49 years old in good health and CMV-seronegative.

CDR3 sequence: CASSSDRGENYEQYF. The CDR3 nucleotides are TGTGCCAGCAGCTCAGACAGGGGTGAGAACTACGAGCAGTACTTC. This rearrangement joins TRBV7-3 to TRBJ2-7; TRBD1 matches at 8 bases. The CDR3 loop spans 15 amino acids. J gave up 3 bases and V 4 bases, and 8 bases lay outside the gene matches. The germline V gene has CDR1 SGHTA and CDR2 FQGTGA.

This chain links TRBV5-4 with TRBJ2-1; 7 bases agree with TRBD1. CDR3 length: 14 amino acids. With 0 bases clipped from V and 9 bases from J, the junction kept 6 bases outside the gene matches. Germline V gives CDR1 SGHNT, CDR2 YYREEE (reference sequence). The CDR3 region is CASSLEAGGSEQFF. In DNA form, the CDR3 reads TGTGCCAGCAGCTTGGAGGCAGGGGGAAGTGAGCAGTTCTTC.

The rearrangement links TRBV2 to TRBJ2-7, with a tentative D call TRBD2 (6 bases). The germline V gene encodes CDR1 SNHLY and CDR2 FYNNEI. This CDR3 has 13 amino acids. V was shortened by 8 bases and J by 2 bases, with 13 bases between the two germline ends. The CDR3 DNA sequence: TGTGCCAGCCGGGAGCGGGTCACCTACGAGCAGTACTTC. The encoded protein is CASRERVTYEQYF. Full variable domain (outside the CDR3, taken from reference TRBV2 and TRBJ2-7): EPEVTQTPSHQVTQMGQEVILRCVPISNHLYFYWYRQILGQKVEFLVSFYNNEISEKSEIFDDQFSVERPDGSNFTLKIRSTKLEDSAMYFCASRERVTYEQYFGPGTRLTVT.

The sample holds a few counts of this clone. The J gene is TRBJ1-1, the V gene TRBV4-1, with TRBD1 matching over 7 bases. From germline, CDR1 is MGHRA and CDR2 YSYEKL. With V trimmed by 8 bases and J by 5 bases, 2 bases remained unmatched. The CDR3 is made up of 11 amino acids. DNA of the CDR3: TGCGCCAGCGGGGACAGTACTGAAGCTTTCTTT. Translated, it gives CASGDSTEAFF.

V usage is TRBV6-1 and J usage is TRBJ2-7; 7 positions agree with TRBD1. CDR3 size: 14 residues. Trimming removed 6 bases from V and 0 bases from J; junction bases left unmatched: 5. Germline loops: CDR1 MNHNS, CDR2 SASEGT. CDR3 amino acids: CASSKTGSSYEQYV. In nucleotides, the CDR3 is TGTGCCAGCAGCAAGACAGGGAGCTCCTACGAGCAGTACGTC.

Only a few counts were recorded for this clone. This chain links TRBV21-1 with TRBJ2-3; no DNA check was done on the table's D call, TRBD2. TRBV21-1 is designated a pseudogene. The CDR3 consists of 19 residues. CDR3 nucleotides: TGTGCCAGCGGTACGGGACTAGCGGGAGTGTTCCGTGGCACAGATACGCAGTATTTT. This encodes CASGTGLAGVFRGTDTQYF.

The chain links TRBV27 to TRBJ2-1; 11 nucleotides align to TRBD2. Germline assignment: CDR1 MNHEY and CDR2 SMNVEV (reference sequence). The J segment lost 9 bases and the V segment lost 5 bases, leaving 12 bases of the junction unmatched. This CDR3 has 16 amino acids. The DNA for the CDR3 is TGTGCCAGCAGTATACCTATAGCGGGAGGGATCGCTGAGCAGTTCTTC. Amino acid sequence: CASSIPIAGGIAEQFF.

The gene calls are TRBV5-1 and TRBJ2-7, with 14 bases that match TRBD2. V lost 0 bases, J lost 4 bases, and 6 bases stayed unmatched. Per the germline V gene, CDR1 is SGHRS and CDR2 is YFSETQ. The CDR3 is 17 residues long. CDR3 residues: CASSLGGLAGETYEQYV. The CDR3 region has the DNA TGCGCCAGCAGCTTGGGGGGACTAGCGGGAGAGACTTACGAGCAGTACGTC.

In DNA, the CDR3 is TGTGCCAGCTCCTCTAACAATGAGCAGTTCTTC. The encoded protein is CASSSNNEQFF. The genes are TRBV18 and TRBJ2-1; D gene unclear. This CDR3 contains 11 residues. CDR1 and CDR2 from the germline V gene are KGHSH and LQKENI. V was cut by 6 bases and J by 5 bases, with 5 bases left in between.

The V call is TRBV7-9, the J call TRBJ2-7; D is perhaps TRBD2 (7 bases). This CDR3 region has 14 residues. Trimming cost V 4 bases and J 0 bases, with 10 bases left between them. Germline assignment: CDR1 SEHNR and CDR2 FQNEAQ (reference sequence). This chain's CDR3 is CASSWGGASYEQYF. In nucleotides, the CDR3 is TGTGCCAGCAGCTGGGGGGGGGCCTCCTACGAGCAGTACTTC.

The chain recombines TRBV5-1 with TRBJ2-1; 9 nucleotides line up with TRBD2. Germline trimming cut 0 bases from V and 6 bases from J; bases unmatched to any gene: 4. Germline V CDR1 and CDR2: SGHRS, YFSETQ. CDR3 length equals 15 residues. The CDR3 protein is CASSLGLAGPNEQFF. The CDR3 coding sequence is TGCGCCAGCAGCTTGGGGCTAGCGGGACCCAATGAGCAGTTCTTC. The full variable domain, completed using reference TRBV5-1 and TRBJ2-1, is KAGVTQTPRYLIKTRGQQVTLSCSPISGHRSVSWYQQTPGQGLQFLFEYFSETQRNKGNFPGRFSGRQFSNSRSEMNVSTLELGDSALYLCASSLGLAGPNEQFFGPGTRLTVL.

This chain joins TRBV25-1 and TRBJ2-7, with D possibly matching TRBD2 (5 bases). Germline CDR1 reads MGHDK; CDR2 reads SYGVNS. The CDR3 runs 16 residues. V lost 2 bases and J 0 bases, leaving 14 bases between the germline ends. The CDR3 here is CASSETSRGSSYEQYV. As DNA, the CDR3 is TGTGCCAGCAGTGAAACCAGTCGAGGGTCCTCCTACGAGCAGTACGTC.

V gene TRBV18 combines with J gene TRBJ2-3; D is perhaps TRBD1 (6 bases). V was shortened by 4 bases and J by 2 bases, with 19 bases between the two germline ends. The CDR3 covers 17 residues. In germline, CDR1 is KGHSH, CDR2 LQKENI. DNA of the CDR3: TGTGCCAGCTCACTTCTCCGGACAGATGACTTCACAGATACGCAGTATTTT. Protein: CASSLLRTDDFTDTQYF.

This chain connects TRBV6-5 to TRBJ2-7, with a weak D call TRBD2 (6 bases). Germline CDR1 reads MNHEY; CDR2 reads SVGAGI. The germline V and J ends were trimmed by 6 bases and 5 bases, with 14 bases remaining between them. This CDR3 has 13 residues. CDR3 amino acids: CASSPMGGNEQYF. The CDR3 nucleotides read TGTGCCAGCAGCCCCATGGGGGGAAACGAGCAGTACTTC.